This T cell receptor (beta chain) was sequenced during a study of blood T cells in healthy people across ages. Each sample yielded at least 6 million isolated PBMCs. PCR was performed a second time for about 7 to 11 cycles using a sample-barcoded 5' primer and a J-beta primer mix. In TCRdb, the 5' RACE reads were re-called with MiXCR into one record per CDR3 protein. The table has fewer than 950,000 distinct CDR3 sequences, around 36% seen once. Trimming removed 7 bases from V and 0 bases from J, with 10 bases in between. This CDR3 spans 14 amino acids. CDR1 and CDR2 from the germline V gene are SGDLS and YYNGEE.

This chain uses TRBV9 with TRBJ2-2; D gene ambiguous. Specimen: blood. This TCR was recovered from a young man in good health. The CDR3 DNA is TGTGCCAGCGGAGCCCCGACGAACACCGGGGAGCTGTTTTTT. Translated: CASGAPTNTGELFF.